A selection of T cell receptor beta chains follows, all from one sample in a study of blood T cell repertoires in COVID-19. Profiling relied on immunoSEQ multiplex PCR, and the TCRdb table lists in-frame clones only, not all of them. The sample carries tens of thousands of clones, roughly 80% recorded once. Material for sequencing was peripheral blood. The receptors derive from an elderly man with active or convalescent COVID-19. Both conserved end residues are part of each CDR3. Fields, in order: clone size, V gene, CDR3 length, J gene, CDR3 protein. Clone size, where shown, is once, few, many, or a class for clones that have expanded.

>once|TRBV6-5|16|TRBJ1-4
CASSYSTGVGEEKLFF
>.|TRBV29-1|16|TRBJ2-2
CSVYGTSGTNTGELFF
>.|TRBV19|15|TRBJ1-2
CASILTGQGNYGYTF
>.|TRBV6-5|13|TRBJ1-5
CACRGPHNQPQHF
>.|TRBV2|12|TRBJ2-7
CASSVGLYEQYF
>.|TRBV6-5|15|TRBJ1-2
CAIRVGYRLNYGYTF
>few|TRBV5-4|15|TRBJ2-1
CASSKDSSSYNEQFF
>.|TRBV5-1|14|TRBJ2-2
CASSEGQGVGELFF
>.|TRBV19|15|TRBJ2-1
CASSIPSGSFNEQFF
>.|TRBV25-1|16|TRBJ1-5
CASSEGGNGVDQPQHF
>.|TRBV6-5|15|TRBJ2-7
CASSYSRGLSYEQYF
>.|TRBV6-5|13|TRBJ1-5
CASKSGADQPQHF
>.|TRBV28|14|TRBJ2-7
CASLTGTRINEQYF
>.|TRBV7-2|13|TRBJ2-1
CASSSGLVHEQFF
>.|TRBV3-1/TRBV3-2|12|TRBJ2-1
CASSQFDFEQFF
>.|TRBV19|17|TRBJ2-1
CASSPPSGRASHNEQFF
>.|TRBV11-2|16|TRBJ1-5
CASSLDPGQPNQPQHF
>.|TRBV5-1|16|TRBJ2-7
CASSLASSGRSNEQYF
>.|TRBV12-3/TRBV12-4|13|TRBJ2-3
CASRLTDGDTQYF
>.|TRBV4-2|17|TRBJ1-4
CASSQGDTGLRGGKLFF
>few|TRBV4-2|15|TRBJ2-5
CASSQGVAGAETQYF
>few|TRBV7-2|15|TRBJ2-7
CASSSPTGAINEQYF
>.|TRBV6-5|14|TRBJ1-6
CASRTGSVNSPLHF
>.|TRBV9|15|TRBJ1-1
CASSVGGTGNTEAFF
>.|TRBV19|14|TRBJ1-1
CASSINRGRTEAFF
>few|TRBV7-3|12|TRBJ2-7
CASSSTGGEQYF
>.|TRBV19|15|TRBJ2-2
CASTRQGWDTGELFF
>.|TRBV6-2/TRBV6-3|16|TRBJ2-7
CASSYFSGRPSYEQYF
>.|TRBV11-3|15|TRBJ2-3
CASSRRQGLADTQYF
>.|TRBV11-1|14|TRBJ2-2
CASSLFRITGELFF
>.|TRBV6-6|16|TRBJ2-1
CASSPTGTSGLRVQFF
>.|TRBV9|17|TRBJ2-1
CASSARPSGSSYNEQFF
>few|TRBV7-3|15|TRBJ2-3
CASSLIAGVWDTQYF
>.|TRBV10-3|13|TRBJ1-6
CAIKQDTNSPLHF
>.|TRBV5-1|15|TRBJ2-7
CASSGGQGFGYEQYF
>.|TRBV4-1|14|TRBJ2-2
CASSQPRSVGELFF
>.|TRBV7-9|14|TRBJ1-1
CASSGGHGRTEAFF
>.|TRBV5-1|16|TRBJ2-3
CASSVGQGTSTDTQYF
>.|TRBV6-5|12|TRBJ1-2
CGTPGGVSGYTF
>few|TRBV11-2|15|TRBJ2-4
CASSSFEQGKNIQYF
>.|TRBV19|15|TRBJ2-5
CASSIRTGSGETQYF
>.|TRBV5-5|16|TRBJ2-7
CASSLDPTSDSYEQYF
>.|TRBV7-2|15|TRBJ2-1
CASSLAGSSYNEQFF
>.|TRBV19|11|TRBJ1-4
CASTHNEKLFF
>few|TRBV28|17|TRBJ2-3
CASSPLDGRPGTDTQYF
>.|TRBV7-8|13|TRBJ1-4
CATGKEGREKLFF
>.|TRBV6-5|15|TRBJ1-1
CASSYSGRVNTEAFF